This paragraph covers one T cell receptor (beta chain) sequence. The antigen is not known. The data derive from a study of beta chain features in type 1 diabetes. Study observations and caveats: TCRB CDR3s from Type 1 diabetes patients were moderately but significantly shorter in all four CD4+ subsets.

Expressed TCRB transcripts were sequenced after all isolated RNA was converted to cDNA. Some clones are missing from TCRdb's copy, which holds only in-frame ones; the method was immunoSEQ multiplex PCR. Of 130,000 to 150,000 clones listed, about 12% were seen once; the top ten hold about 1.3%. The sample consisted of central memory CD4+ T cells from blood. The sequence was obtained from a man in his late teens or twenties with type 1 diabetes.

The CDR3 region is CASRTGEPGNTIYF. The CDR3 nucleotides read TGCGCCAGCAGGACGGGAGAACCTGGAAACACCATATATTTT. The rearrangement joins TRBV5-1 to TRBJ1-3; D remains ambiguous. Germline V CDR1 and CDR2: SGHRS, YFSETQ. The CDR3 spans 14 residues. V dropped 5 bases and J dropped 2 bases, with 11 bases sitting between them.